This TCR beta chain was retrieved from a study of CD8+ T cells in alopecia areata. Trimming removed 4 bases from V and 3 bases from J; junction bases left unmatched: 5. The germline V gene has CDR1 SGHRS and CDR2 YFSETQ. The CDR3 runs to 16 residues. Treatment specified: oral pan-JAK inhibitor, 5-10 mg twice daily. The sample holds a few counts of this clone. Investigators isolated RNA and reverse transcribed it into cDNA to act as the sequencing template. The assay was immunoSEQ multiplex PCR, and TCRdb's table has in-frame clones only and misses some. The sample records about 130,000 clones, around half being singletons.

The material was CD8+ T cells sorted from blood, obtained at week 4, from a patient treated with tofacitinib. The V and J genes are TRBV5-1 and TRBJ2-1, with TRBD1 identical over 12 bases. This TCR derives from a human donor with alopecia areata. The CDR3 DNA follows: TGCGCCAGCAGCGGGGACAGGGGGCACTTCTACAATGAGCAGTTCTTC. Protein product: CASSGDRGHFYNEQFF.